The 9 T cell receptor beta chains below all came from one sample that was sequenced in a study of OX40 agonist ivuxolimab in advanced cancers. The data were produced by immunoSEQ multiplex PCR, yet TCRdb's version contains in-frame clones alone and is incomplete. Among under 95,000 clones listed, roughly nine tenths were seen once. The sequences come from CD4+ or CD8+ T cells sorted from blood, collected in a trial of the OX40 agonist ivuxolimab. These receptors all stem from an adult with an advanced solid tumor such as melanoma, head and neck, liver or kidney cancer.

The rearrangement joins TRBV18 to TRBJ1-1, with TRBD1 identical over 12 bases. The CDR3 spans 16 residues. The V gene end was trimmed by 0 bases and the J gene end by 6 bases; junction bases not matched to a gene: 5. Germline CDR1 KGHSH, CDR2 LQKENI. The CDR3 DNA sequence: TGTGCCAGCTCACCACCGGGGACAGGGGGCAACGCTGAAGCTTTCTTT. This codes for CASSPPGTGGNAEAFF.

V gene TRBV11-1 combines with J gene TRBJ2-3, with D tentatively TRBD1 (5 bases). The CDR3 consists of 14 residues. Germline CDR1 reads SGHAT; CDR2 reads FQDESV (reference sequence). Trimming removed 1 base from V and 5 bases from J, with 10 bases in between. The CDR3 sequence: CASSLEQVLDTQYF. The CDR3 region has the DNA TGTGCCAGCAGCTTAGAACAGGTTTTAGATACGCAGTATTTT.

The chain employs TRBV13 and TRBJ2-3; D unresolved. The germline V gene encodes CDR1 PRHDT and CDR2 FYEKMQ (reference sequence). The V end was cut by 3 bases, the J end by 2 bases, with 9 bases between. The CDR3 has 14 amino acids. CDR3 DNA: TGTGCCAGCAGCTTGTGGGGATTCACAGATACGCAGTATTTT. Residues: CASSLWGFTDTQYF.

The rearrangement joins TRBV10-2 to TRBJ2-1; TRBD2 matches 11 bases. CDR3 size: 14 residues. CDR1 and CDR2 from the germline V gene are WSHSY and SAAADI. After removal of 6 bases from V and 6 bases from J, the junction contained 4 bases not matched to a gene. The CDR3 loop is CASRLAGGPNEQFF. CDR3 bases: TGCGCCAGCAGGCTAGCGGGGGGCCCCAATGAGCAGTTCTTC.

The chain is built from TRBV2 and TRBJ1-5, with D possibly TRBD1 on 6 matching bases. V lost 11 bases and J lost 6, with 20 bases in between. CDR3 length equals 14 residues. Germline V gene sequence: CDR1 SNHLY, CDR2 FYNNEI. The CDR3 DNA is TGTGCCTTCCGAGACAGAATAGGGGGTCAGCCCCAGCATTTT. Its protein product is CAFRDRIGGQPQHF.

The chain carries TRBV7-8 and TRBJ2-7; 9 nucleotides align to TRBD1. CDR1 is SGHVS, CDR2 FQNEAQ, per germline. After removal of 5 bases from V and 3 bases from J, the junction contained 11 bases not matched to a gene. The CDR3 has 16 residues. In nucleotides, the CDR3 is TGTGCCAGCAGCCTAGGCGTGGGACAGGGCTACTACGAGCAGTACTTC. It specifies CASSLGVGQGYYEQYF. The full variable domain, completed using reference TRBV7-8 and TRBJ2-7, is GAGVSQSPRYKVAKRGQDVALRCDPISGHVSLFWYQQALGQGPEFLTYFQNEAQLDKSGLPSDRFFAERPEGSVSTLKIQRTQQEDSAVYLCASSLGVGQGYYEQYFGPGTRLTVT.

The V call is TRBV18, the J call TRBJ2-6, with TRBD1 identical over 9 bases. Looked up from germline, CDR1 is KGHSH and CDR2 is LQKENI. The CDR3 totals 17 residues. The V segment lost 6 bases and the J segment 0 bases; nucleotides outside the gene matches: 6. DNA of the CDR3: TGTGCCAGCTCGACCGGGACAGGGCGCTCTGGGGCCAACGTCCTGACTTTC. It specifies CASSTGTGRSGANVLTF.

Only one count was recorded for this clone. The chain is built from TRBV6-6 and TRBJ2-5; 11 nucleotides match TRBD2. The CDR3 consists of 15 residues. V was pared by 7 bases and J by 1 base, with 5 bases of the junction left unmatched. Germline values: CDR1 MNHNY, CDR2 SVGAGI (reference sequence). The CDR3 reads CASTLAGGPQETQYF. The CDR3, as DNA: TGTGCCAGCACCCTAGCGGGGGGCCCCCAAGAGACCCAGTACTTC.

The chain's CDR3 is CASSVSQGAYEQYF. CDR3 nucleotides: TGTGCCAGCAGTGTCAGTCAGGGGGCCTACGAGCAGTACTTC. The J gene is TRBJ2-7, the V gene TRBV2; 7 bases agree with TRBD1. With 4 bases clipped from V and 2 bases from J, the junction kept 5 bases outside the gene matches. The CDR3 extends over 14 amino acids. CDR1 SNHLY and CDR2 FYNNEI come from the germline V gene.